This TCR beta chain was sequenced for a study of regulatory T cells in long-lasting Graves disease (dated by TCRdb to the early 2020s). Regarding the complete study: Antithyroid drugs had been taken for less than 3 months by newly diagnosed Graves' disease patients. The study took place in China and was registered as a clinical trial. Patients with persistent Graves' disease were compared with patients with newly diagnosed Graves' disease using TCR sequencing and RNA sequencing of peripheral blood. A total of around 35 samples underwent TCR sequencing: roughly 13 from persistent and about 20 from newly diagnosed Graves' disease patients. Here is what the overall study found, with its caveats: Persistent Graves' disease patients showed lower TCR Shannon entropy and fewer highly expanded clones than newly diagnosed patients, suggesting clonal expansion. Persistent disease showed preferential use of TRBV28, TRBJ1-2 and TRBJ2-5, whereas newly diagnosed disease favored TRBV20-1 and TRBJ2-1. The small sample size was acknowledged by the authors as a limitation that may reduce accuracy. Peripheral blood alone was examined, since thyroid tissue, which constituted the primary lesion, could not be accessed. More public clonotypes were shared among persistent patients (roughly 2,900) than among newly diagnosed patients (under 1,000). Sequencing and analysis were limited to the TCR beta chain.

To prepare the library, multiplex PCR was applied. Instrument on record: Illumina HiSeq 4000. iRepertoire HTBI primers and Arm-PCR amplification of CDR3 regions were used to construct TCR beta libraries. Before sequencing, the PCR products underwent gel purification. Concerning the study's data processing: Across samples, roughly 60 TRBV and 12 to 15 TRBJ segments were identified and used for gene usage analysis of CDR3 amino acid clonotypes. COPE and FqMerger were used to merge the filtered high-quality paired reads into contigs. BLAST was used to align contigs to IMGT TRBV, TRBD and TRBJ reference genes, and CDR3 was defined according to IMGT. Any clonotype with a frequency above 0.1% was classified as a highly expanded clone. Repertoire diversity was measured by Shannon entropy, and V-J evenness by the Gini coefficient. Public clonotypes were defined as clonotypes shared by more than one individual. Clones were called with MiXCR by TCRdb after fastp trimmed the public reads at Q25, and only in-frame beta chains were retained. Here each entry gathers all rows of one CDR3 protein and keeps the most common genes and DNA. These V and J calls derive from TCRdb rather than the authors' analysis. The sample table lists about 350,000 distinct CDR3 sequences, roughly 17% of them with a count of one. 20% to 25% of the sample is taken by the ten largest.

Inclusive of the bounding cysteine and phenylalanine, the CDR3 is 14 residues long. The read is trimmed to its CDR3 DNA, 42 bases read in frame from base 1. V and J are trimmed by 6 bases and 4 bases, and the gene matches miss 10 bases of the junction. The germline V gene encodes CDR1 DFQATT and CDR2 SNEGSKA (reference sequence). The time point label, as the study defines it: newly diagnosed GD, antithyroid drugs for less than 3 months. For both TCR sequencing and RNA sequencing, RNA was extracted from PBMCs using TRIzol. Graves' disease was diagnosed according to American Thyroid Association guidelines. Patients were recruited from an endocrinology department in Xi'an, China. From each patient, approximately 9.9 milliliters of peripheral blood was collected into an EDTA anticoagulant tube. Ficoll Paque Plus density gradient separation was used to isolate PBMCs, and no additional T cell sorting was done. RNA quality was checked with an Agilent 2100 Bioanalyzer and agarose gel, and concentration with a NanoDrop 2000.

A remark on this clonotype: Its antigen specificity is not known. No much larger clone exists at a distance of one base, and base qualities are not known.

The sample was also linked to a second study, of T cells in Graves' hyperthyroidism and ophthalmopathy. The second paper states: Graves' hyperthyroidism was defined as stable when no progression to ophthalmopathy occurred over 18 months of follow-up. Hyperthyroidism patients were newly diagnosed, had a disease duration of under 2 months, and were aged 18 to 65 years. Patients with uncontrolled infections, other autoimmune diseases, pregnancy or lactation were excluded. Diagnoses were established on the basis of clinical symptoms, serum thyroxine and TRAb, thyroid ultrasound, and orbital computed tomography. A first-round RT-PCR of the TCR CDR3 used the HTBI primer set with the Qiagen OneStep RT-PCR kit. Blood samples also contained most of the expanded thyroid clonotypes (frequency above 0.001), which suggests that blood repertoires may reflect thyroid immune responses. A 13 V-J signature model separated ophthalmopathy from stable hyperthyroidism, with roughly 88% sensitivity and 81.08% specificity in cross-validation and 80%/75% in testing. In validation, progression to ophthalmopathy was predicted by the model with 65% to 71% sensitivity and around 75% specificity, a median of 6.5 months before onset. A discovery cohort of fewer than 110 patients, roughly 43 with Graves' ophthalmopathy and over 55 with stable Graves' hyperthyroidism, was used to find distinguishing TCR V-J signatures. Prospective prediction of ophthalmopathy was tested in an independent validation cohort consisting of 18 to 20 hyperthyroidism patients and 17 patients who later progressed to ophthalmopathy. The roughly 100 discovery patients were randomly divided into training and test sets at a 7:3 ratio. The study also compared thyroid tissue and blood T-cell repertoires from more than 5 Graves' hyperthyroidism patients. After blood sampling, hyperthyroidism patients were treated with methimazole at a starting dose of 30 mg daily, and ophthalmopathy patients were treated with high-dose intravenous methylprednisolone. Libraries were constructed in a second round of multiplex PCR, after which size selection and purification were performed. Libraries were sequenced paired-end with 100 bp reads on an Illumina HiSeq2000. SOAPnuke was used to process the raw data, with reads discarded if the reads contained adapters or uncalled bases, had a mean Phred below 15, or lacked an exact constant-primer or identifier match. High-quality paired reads were merged with COPE v1.2.5, and unique nucleotide sequences were defined as clonotypes. MiTCR v1.1 was used to align clonotypes to the IMGT TRBV, TRBD and TRBJ reference segments. Analysis was restricted to V-J combinations with a frequency above 0.0001, which covered 98% to 99.2% of repertoires. A TCS score was defined as the ratio of F50 (clonal expansion) to E x V (chaos), with BLOSUM62-based TCRdist applied between CDR3 peptides within each V-J. Welch's t-statistics and random forest reduced roughly 500 V-J features to fewer than 15, which were used in a naive Bayes classifier (R e1071). No statistical method was used to set the sample size in advance, and investigators knew the group allocation. The paper describes TCR Vbeta CDR3 sequencing of 135 peripheral blood samples, made up of 43 ophthalmopathy patients, roughly 75 hyperthyroidism patients and roughly 17 progressor patients.

Sequences were derived from peripheral blood mononuclear cells (PBMCs), sampled at new diagnosis, from a patient treated with antithyroid drugs. In this chain, TRBV20-1 is recombined with TRBJ2-7; 9 bases in between match TRBD2. This receptor was obtained from a woman younger than 30 with Graves disease. Donor details come from another sample of the same person, matched by shared clones. The CDR3 sequence is CSAPRGGSSYEQYF. The DNA sequence follows: TGCAGTGCGCCGCGGGGGGGGTCTTCGTACGAGCAGTACTTC.